The 26 T cell receptor beta chains below come from one sample, sequenced in a study of T cells in Graves' hyperthyroidism and ophthalmopathy. The source material, RNA transcripts, was used to amplify TCR beta CDR3 regions. RT-PCR in the first round (using the HTBI primer set) targeted the TCR CDR3. MiXCR was run by TCRdb on the multiplex PCR reads, yielding one entry per CDR3 protein. The data hold more than 500,000 distinct CDR3 sequences, with roughly 14% observed a single time. The source material was blood. The receptors derive from a middle-aged woman with Graves' ophthalmopathy.

This clonotype was counted at least ten times. V gene TRBV5-1 combines with J gene TRBJ1-1; D is uncertain. CDR3 size: 13 residues. CDR1 is SGHRS and CDR2 is YFSETQ in the germline V gene. The germline V and J ends were trimmed by 5 bases and 4 bases, with 12 bases remaining between them. The CDR3 bases are TGCGCCAGCAGAGGACCGGAGGGCACTGAAGCTTTCTTT. Residues: CASRGPEGTEAFF.

This clonotype came up a few times. The V call is TRBV20-1, the J call TRBJ2-5, with D tentatively TRBD1 or TRBD2 (6 bases each). The CDR3 consists of 13 residues. With 4 bases removed from V and 3 bases from J, the gap between germline ends came to 12 bases. Looked up from germline, CDR1 is DFQATT and CDR2 is SNEGSKA (reference sequence). The chain's CDR3 is CSAKGGKKETQYF. Written as DNA, the CDR3 is TGCAGTGCTAAGGGGGGAAAAAAAGAGACCCAGTACTTC.

This clonotype was observed a handful of times. The chain recombines TRBV20-1 with TRBJ1-3; D possibly corresponds to TRBD1 (6 bases). CDR1 and CDR2 (germline): DFQATT, SNEGSKA (reference sequence). The CDR3 has 15 residues. Between the trimmed V and J ends, which lost 0 bases and 8 bases, there was a span of 17 bases. CDR3 DNA: TGCAGTGCTAGAGATTACAGGGATGGAGGCGACACCATATATTTT. Its protein product is CSARDYRDGGDTIYF.

This clonotype was observed at least ten times. The rearrangement links TRBV6-2 or TRBV6-3 to TRBJ2-6; the match to TRBD1 covers 7 bases. V lost 10 bases, J lost 0 bases, and 3 bases stayed unmatched. From germline, CDR1 is MNHEY and CDR2 SVGEGT. The CDR3 is made up of 14 amino acids. DNA for the CDR3: TGTGCCACGGACAGGAGCTCTGGGGCCAACGTCCTGACTTTC. It yields the protein CATDRSSGANVLTF.

This clonotype was seen ten or more times. This chain connects TRBV20-1 to TRBJ2-5, with 14 bases lining up with TRBD2. CDR3 size: 14 residues. The germline gives CDR1 DFQATT, CDR2 SNEGSKA (reference sequence). Germline trimming cut 6 bases from V and 1 base from J; bases unmatched to any gene: 1. As DNA, the CDR3 is TGCAGTGCCGGGACTAGCGGGAGCCAAGAGACCCAGTACTTC. Protein: CSAGTSGSQETQYF.

In its sample, this clonotype was seen many times. The chain recombines TRBV12-3 or TRBV12-4 with TRBJ1-2; 8 nucleotides line up with TRBD1. This CDR3 is built from 15 residues. V dropped 6 bases and J dropped 4; count of bases not matched to a gene: 10. CDR3 DNA sequence: TGTGCCAGCAGAGCTGACAGGGGCCAACGCTATGGCTACACCTTC. It codes for CASRADRGQRYGYTF.

This clonotype was recorded at least ten times. This chain joins TRBV6-2 or TRBV6-3 and TRBJ2-7; no clear D. Germline loops: CDR1 MNHEY, CDR2 SVGEGT. This CDR3 region has 14 residues. Trimming stripped 2 bases from V and 5 bases from J, with 13 bases between. CDR3 sequence: CASSYEGSWDEQYF. CDR3 bases: TGTGCCAGCAGTTACGAAGGGTCCTGGGACGAGCAGTACTTC.

Only a few counts were recorded for this clonotype. The rearrangement uses TRBV20-1 and TRBJ2-3, with D maybe TRBD2 (5 bases). Trimming removed 0 bases at V and 0 bases at J, with 10 bases between. From germline, CDR1 is DFQATT and CDR2 SNEGSKA (reference sequence). There are 15 residues in the CDR3. The CDR3 spells CSARDSDDSTDTQYF. The CDR3 DNA sequence: TGCAGTGCTAGAGATAGCGACGATAGCACAGATACGCAGTATTTT.

This clonotype was seen ten or more times. The chain couples TRBV6-1 to TRBJ2-7; 7 positions match TRBD2. V lost 4 bases to trimming and J lost 3 bases; unmatched junction nucleotides: 3. This CDR3 spans 13 amino acids. Germline V gives CDR1 MNHNS, CDR2 SASEGT. The CDR3 nucleotides read TGTGCCAGCAGTGTTAGCGGGCGCTACGAGCAGTACTTC. Translation: CASSVSGRYEQYF.

This clonotype was detected many times. V is TRBV27 and J is TRBJ2-5, with TRBD1 matching 7 bases. The V segment lost 5 bases and the J segment 4 bases; nucleotides outside the gene matches: 7. There are 14 residues in the CDR3. Germline V gives CDR1 MNHEY, CDR2 SMNVEV (reference sequence). The CDR3 coding sequence is TGTGCCAGCAGTCTGACAGGGCGTCCAGAGACCCAGTACTTC. Its translation is CASSLTGRPETQYF.

This clonotype was seen ten or more times. The chain joins TRBV13 to TRBJ2-5, with 9 positions matching TRBD2. Trimming took 5 bases from V and 3 from J; bases not matched to a gene: 10. Germline CDR1 PRHDT, CDR2 FYEKMQ (reference sequence). The CDR3 runs 16 residues. This chain's CDR3 is CASSQLAGPREETQYF. The CDR3 DNA sequence: TGTGCCAGCAGCCAACTAGCGGGCCCAAGGGAAGAGACCCAGTACTTC.

This clonotype occurred many times. This chain uses TRBV12-3 or TRBV12-4 with TRBJ2-2; D gene ambiguous. The V end lost 4 bases, the J end lost 3 bases, and 9 bases lay between the germline ends. This CDR3 is built from 14 residues. CDR3 sequence: CASSYRTDTGELFF. Written as DNA, the CDR3 is TGTGCCAGCAGTTACCGGACGGACACCGGGGAGCTGTTTTTT.

This clonotype was counted many times. The CDR3, as DNA: TGTGCCAGCAGTTACTCTGTCCCGGACAGGACGGGGCCTGAAGCTTTCTTT. Translation: CASSYSVPDRTGPEAFF. The V call is TRBV6-2 or TRBV6-3, the J call TRBJ1-1; 7 bases fit TRBD1. The V segment lost 0 bases and the J segment 6 bases; nucleotides outside the gene matches: 13. The CDR3 contains 17 residues. Germline-derived CDR1 and CDR2 are MNHEY and SVGEGT.

This clonotype was recorded at least ten times. The chain combines TRBV6-1 with TRBJ2-5, with 8 positions matching TRBD2. The CDR3 covers 14 residues. Per the germline V gene, CDR1 is MNHNS and CDR2 is SASEGT. V dropped 4 bases and J dropped 6; count of bases not matched to a gene: 7. The CDR3 here is CASSGRSGSKTQYF. The CDR3 nucleotides are TGTGCCAGCAGTGGCCGCAGCGGGAGTAAGACCCAGTACTTC.

This chain uses TRBV5-5 with TRBJ1-1, with D unresolved. Deletions cut 4 bases from V and 1 base from J, with 14 bases between. There are 15 residues in the CDR3. Germline assignment: CDR1 SGHKS and CDR2 YYEKEE (reference sequence). The CDR3 DNA is TGTGCCAGCAGCCGTGGCCCACGGTCGAACACTGAAGCTTTCTTT. Its translation is CASSRGPRSNTEAFF.

The gene calls are TRBV28 and TRBJ1-1; 8 bases fit TRBD1. CDR3 size: 15 residues. Germline V gives CDR1 MDHEN, CDR2 SYDVKM. The J segment lost 0 bases and the V segment lost 6 bases, leaving 6 bases of the junction unmatched. The CDR3 nucleotides read TGTGCCAGCAGCCTCGGGGACAGGCTGAACACTGAAGCTTTCTTT. The encoded protein is CASSLGDRLNTEAFF.

In this sample, this clonotype turned up a few times. This chain joins TRBV9 and TRBJ2-2, with D uncertain. V was trimmed by 0 bases and J by 3 bases, leaving 6 bases between them. CDR1 is SGDLS, CDR2 YYNGEE, per germline. The CDR3 contains 14 residues. The CDR3 loop is CASSVVRDTGELFF. The CDR3 region has the DNA TGTGCCAGCAGCGTAGTTAGAGACACCGGGGAGCTGTTTTTT.

Ten or more counts support this clonotype. This chain joins TRBV6-5 and TRBJ2-7; TRBD1 agrees at 8 bases. Trimming cost V 2 bases and J 1 base; bases outside gene matches: 7. Germline V lookup: CDR1 MNHEY, CDR2 SVGAGI. There are 16 residues in the CDR3. CDR3 sequence: CASSYRAGGRSYEQYF. CDR3 DNA sequence: TGTGCCAGCAGTTACCGGGCAGGGGGCAGGTCCTACGAGCAGTACTTC.

This clonotype came up many times. This chain links TRBV27 with TRBJ2-5; a possible D gene is TRBD2 (6 bases). The germline V gene has CDR1 MNHEY and CDR2 SMNVEV (reference sequence). Trimming removed 6 bases at V and 3 bases at J, with 14 bases between. The CDR3 totals 14 residues. For the CDR3, the DNA is TGTGCCAGCAGCACGGGACTTAGAGAAGAGACCCAGTACTTC. Translated: CASSTGLREETQYF.

This clonotype has a count of ten or more. The DNA of the CDR3 is TGTGCCAGCAGCGCCCGAGCCCAAGAGACCCAGTACTTC. Residues: CASSARAQETQYF. J is TRBJ2-5 and V is TRBV28; D unresolved. Per germline, CDR1 MDHEN and CDR2 SYDVKM. V lost 6 bases and J 1 base, leaving 9 bases between the germline ends. This CDR3 has 13 residues.

This clonotype came up many times. This chain uses TRBV7-8 with TRBJ2-7; 7 bases agree with TRBD2. The CDR3 has 15 residues. J lost 6 bases, V lost 2 bases, and 10 bases had no gene match. Germline CDR1 is SGHVS and CDR2 is FQNEAQ. CDR3: CASSLFSTSWGEQYF. The CDR3 nucleotides read TGTGCCAGCAGCTTATTCTCGACTAGCTGGGGCGAGCAGTACTTC.

This clonotype was found many times. The chain joins TRBV11-1 to TRBJ1-5; TRBD1 matches at 9 bases. This CDR3 region has 14 residues. Germline V gene data show CDR1 as SGHAT and CDR2 as FQDESV (reference sequence). After removal of 7 bases from V and 0 bases from J, the junction contained 1 base not matched to a gene. CDR3 sequence reads: CASKTGGSNQPQHF. CDR3 in DNA: TGTGCCAGCAAGACAGGGGGTAGCAATCAGCCCCAGCATTTT.

This clonotype occurred many times. This chain joins TRBV28 and TRBJ2-2; 10 nucleotides line up with TRBD2. This CDR3 spans 21 amino acids. V lost 6 bases to trimming and J lost 6 bases; unmatched junction nucleotides: 25. Germline V gene lookup returns CDR1 MDHEN and CDR2 SYDVKM. The CDR3 bases are TGTGCCAGCAGCTACCCGCACGACACCGGGGTGGGGACTAGCGTCCCCGGGGAGCTGTTTTTT. The encoded protein is CASSYPHDTGVGTSVPGELFF.

This clonotype was observed many times. The chain has TRBV19 and TRBJ2-3; 7 nucleotides align to TRBD1. The CDR3 runs 13 residues. The germline gives CDR1 LNHDA, CDR2 SQIVND (reference sequence). The V segment lost 11 bases and the J segment 4 bases; nucleotides outside the gene matches: 9. Here the CDR3 reads CAGSRGLADTQYF. The CDR3, as DNA: TGTGCCGGCTCAAGGGGGCTGGCAGATACGCAGTATTTT.

This clonotype was counted ten times or more. The chain couples TRBV20-1 to TRBJ2-7; TRBD2 is a possible D gene (6 bases). The CDR3 extends over 15 amino acids. Germline assignment: CDR1 DFQATT and CDR2 SNEGSKA (reference sequence). V was clipped by 7 bases and J by 1 base, with 20 bases between them. CDR3: CSVLPVSGWSYEQYF. Written as DNA, the CDR3 is TGCAGTGTTCTACCGGTGAGCGGGTGGTCCTACGAGCAGTACTTC.

This clonotype was observed many times. The chain carries TRBV28 and TRBJ2-2, with D possibly being TRBD2 (6 bases). Trimming took off 8 bases at V and 1 base at J, with 14 bases between the two ends. The CDR3 sequence is 15 residues long. Germline-derived CDR1 and CDR2 are MDHEN and SYDVKM. This CDR3 reads CASFSGVRNTGELFF. CDR3 coding DNA: TGTGCCAGCTTCTCGGGGGTCCGGAACACCGGGGAGCTGTTTTTT.